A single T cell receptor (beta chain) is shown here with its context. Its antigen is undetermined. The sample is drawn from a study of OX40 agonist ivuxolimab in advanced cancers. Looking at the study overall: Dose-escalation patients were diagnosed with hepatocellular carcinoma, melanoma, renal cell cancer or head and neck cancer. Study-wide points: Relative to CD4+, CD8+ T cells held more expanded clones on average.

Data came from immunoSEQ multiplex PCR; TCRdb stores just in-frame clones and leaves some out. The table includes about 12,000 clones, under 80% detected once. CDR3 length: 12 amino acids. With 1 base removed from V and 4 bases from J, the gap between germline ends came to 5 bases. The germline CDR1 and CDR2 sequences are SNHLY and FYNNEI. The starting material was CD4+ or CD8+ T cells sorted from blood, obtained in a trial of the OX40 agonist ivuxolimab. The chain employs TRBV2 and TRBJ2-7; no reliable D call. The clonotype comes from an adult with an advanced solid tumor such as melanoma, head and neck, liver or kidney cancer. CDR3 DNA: TGTGCCAGCAGTGAAGGAGAATACGAGCAGTACTTC. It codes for CASSEGEYEQYF.